These T cell receptor beta chains were read from a single sample in a study of cytomegalovirus exposure and HLA in healthy donors. Repertoires were generated with immunoSEQ multiplex PCR, while TCRdb's copy carries only in-frame clones and drops some. Found here are some 150,000 clones, just under 85% of them singletons; the top ten hold more than 1.5%. The sequenced sample consisted of PBMCs. The receptors were gathered from a woman aged 40 to 50 in good health and CMV-seronegative. Each CDR3 is given with its conserved first and last residue. Fields, in order: clone size, V gene, J gene, D gene, CDR3 protein, CDR3 DNA. A D gene is named only where the DNA matches it firmly. Clone sizes are given selectively: once, few, many, or a class where the clone is expanded.

once	TRBV7-6	TRBJ2-1	TRBD2	CASSFRTSGSLMNSLYNEQFF	TGTGCCAGCAGCTTTCGTACTAGCGGGAGTCTTATGAATTCCCTCTACAATGAGCAGTTCTTC
-	TRBV5-5	TRBJ1-1	-	CASSLGLLEAFF	TGTGCCAGCAGCTTGGGACTCCTTGAAGCTTTCTTT
-	TRBV5-6	TRBJ1-3	-	CASSLGAEWTGNTIYF	TGTGCCAGCAGCTTGGGGGCCGAATGGACTGGAAACACCATATATTTT
-	TRBV5-4	TRBJ1-2	-	CASSSPSLMNYGYTF	TGTGCCAGCAGCTCGCCCAGTTTGATGAACTATGGCTACACCTTC
-	TRBV6-4	TRBJ2-1	-	CASSDQPHGEQFF	TGTGCCAGCAGTGACCAACCCCACGGTGAGCAGTTCTTC
-	TRBV10-1	TRBJ1-1	TRBD1	CASSEYGTGVIQMNTEAFF	TGCGCCAGCAGTGAGTATGGGACAGGGGTAATCCAAATGAACACTGAAGCTTTCTTT
few	TRBV7-8	TRBJ2-3	-	CASGLTDTQYF	TGTGCCAGCGGACTCACAGATACGCAGTATTTT
-	TRBV5-1	TRBJ2-7	-	CASSLAMTGVDEQYF	TGCGCCAGCAGCTTGGCCATGACGGGGGTAGACGAGCAGTACTTC
-	TRBV6-6	TRBJ2-7	TRBD1	CASDRGYEQYF	TGTGCCAGCGACAGGGGCTACGAGCAGTACTTC
-	TRBV7-9	TRBJ2-3	TRBD2	CASSLPSWAGESTDTQYF	TGTGCCAGCAGCTTACCGTCCTGGGCGGGAGAATCCACAGATACGCAGTATTTT
-	TRBV11-2	TRBJ1-5	-	CASSRTGNQPQHF	TGTGCCAGCAGCCGTACAGGGAACCAGCCCCAGCATTTT
few	TRBV11-1	TRBJ2-3	TRBD1	CASRTGGTDTQYF	TGTGCCAGCCGGACAGGGGGCACAGATACGCAGTATTTT
few	TRBV6-5	TRBJ1-2	-	CASRPLRVGYGYTF	TGTGCCAGCAGACCCCTCAGGGTAGGCTATGGCTACACCTTC
-	TRBV5-1	TRBJ2-1	TRBD2	CASSWAPGLAGYNEQFF	TGCGCCAGCAGCTGGGCGCCGGGACTAGCAGGCTACAATGAGCAGTTCTTC
-	TRBV7-2	TRBJ2-7	TRBD1	CASSPGQTSYEQYF	TGTGCCAGCAGCCCGGGACAGACTTCCTACGAGCAGTACTTC
-	TRBV6-6	TRBJ2-7	-	CASSYVAEGGEQYF	TGTGCCAGCAGTTACGTGGCTGAGGGCGGCGAGCAGTACTTC
-	TRBV27	TRBJ2-1	-	CASSLQWAGPVSYNEQFF	TGTGCCAGCAGTTTACAGTGGGCGGGTCCCGTCTCCTACAATGAGCAGTTCTTC
-	TRBV4-2	TRBJ2-2	TRBD2	CASSQEAGNTGELFF	TGTGCCAGCAGCCAAGAAGCGGGAAACACCGGGGAGCTGTTTTTT
-	TRBV6-4	TRBJ1-5	-	CASSLDRNQPQHF	TGTGCCAGCAGTTTAGACAGAAATCAGCCCCAGCATTTT
once	TRBV5-6	TRBJ1-4	-	CASSSGWFGEGNEKLFF	TGTGCCAGCAGCTCAGGATGGTTCGGAGAGGGCAATGAAAAACTGTTTTTT
-	TRBV18	TRBJ2-3	-	CASSPTGSPSTDTQYF	TGTGCCAGCTCACCAACAGGATCTCCTAGCACAGATACGCAGTATTTT
few	TRBV6-5	TRBJ1-2	-	CASSEPWGDYGYTF	TGTGCCAGCAGTGAACCTTGGGGGGACTATGGCTACACCTTC
few	TRBV7-9	TRBJ1-4	TRBD1	CASSLLGQSNEKLFF	TGTGCCAGCAGCTTACTGGGACAGTCTAATGAAAAACTGTTTTTT
-	TRBV6-6	TRBJ1-1	-	CATTRVHRGDTEAFF	TGTGCCACCACCAGGGTACACCGAGGAGACACTGAAGCTTTCTTT
-	TRBV29-1	TRBJ1-2	TRBD1	CSVEKQGANGYTF	TGCAGCGTTGAAAAACAGGGGGCCAATGGCTACACCTTC
-	TRBV7-9	TRBJ2-4	-	CASSSPTAKNIQYF	TGTGCCAGCAGCTCACCTACGGCCAAAAACATTCAGTACTTC
-	TRBV13	TRBJ2-7	-	CASSLPDRSYEQYF	TGTGCCAGCAGCTTACCCGACAGATCCTACGAGCAGTACTTC
-	TRBV5-1	TRBJ2-1	TRBD2	CASSLALAGYGGNEQFF	TGCGCCAGCAGCTTGGCACTAGCGGGATATGGGGGCAATGAGCAGTTCTTC
once	TRBV28	TRBJ2-7	-	CASSLGGAHYEQYF	TGTGCCAGCAGTCTGGGGGGGGCACACTACGAGCAGTACTTC
-	TRBV19	TRBJ1-5	TRBD1	CASSTGTAGNQPQHF	TGTGCCAGTAGTACCGGGACAGCCGGCAATCAGCCCCAGCATTTT
few	TRBV7-3	TRBJ2-1	TRBD1	CASSLQGTVNEQFF	TGTGCCAGCAGCTTACAGGGGACAGTCAATGAGCAGTTCTTC
-	TRBV11-2	TRBJ1-1	-	CASSSPPRVTNTEAFF	TGTGCCAGCAGCTCCCCTCCCAGGGTTACGAACACTGAAGCTTTCTTT
-	TRBV28	TRBJ2-7	-	CASNLGGAAGYEQYF	TGTGCCAGCAATCTGGGAGGTGCGGCTGGCTACGAGCAGTACTTC
-	TRBV6-1	TRBJ2-3	TRBD1	CASSAQGVSTDTQYF	TGTGCCAGCAGTGCCCAGGGGGTTAGCACAGATACGCAGTATTTT
-	TRBV5-1	TRBJ2-1	-	CASSFGSADYNEQFF	TGCGCCAGCAGCTTTGGATCAGCGGACTACAATGAGCAGTTCTTC
-	TRBV7-9	TRBJ1-3	-	CASSQRTFFSGNTIYF	TGTGCCAGCAGCCAGCGGACGTTCTTCTCTGGAAACACCATATATTTT
-	TRBV18	TRBJ2-5	-	CASSPDLASRETQYF	TGTGCCAGCTCACCAGATCTAGCTAGCAGGGAGACCCAGTACTTC
-	TRBV14	TRBJ2-7	TRBD2	CASSQGRRGVPATRIYEQYF	TGTGCCAGCAGCCAAGGGAGACGGGGGGTCCCGGCGACAAGGATCTACGAGCAGTACTTC
-	TRBV5-4	TRBJ2-2	TRBD1	CASTIRGLGSMNTGELFF	TGTGCCAGCACCATCAGGGGGTTAGGCTCCATGAACACCGGGGAGCTGTTTTTT
few	TRBV11-2	TRBJ1-2	-	CASSLEAGYYGYTF	TGTGCCAGCAGCTTAGAAGCGGGGTACTATGGCTACACCTTC
-	TRBV7-2	TRBJ2-2	TRBD1	CASSYQTGGDSNTGELFF	TGTGCCAGCAGCTACCAGACAGGGGGCGATTCGAACACCGGGGAGCTGTTTTTT
-	TRBV19	TRBJ2-5	TRBD1	CASTRGTGIRETQYF	TGTGCCAGTACTCGAGGGACAGGGATACGAGAGACCCAGTACTTC
-	TRBV28	TRBJ2-7	-	CASSLPPRTDTYEQYF	TGTGCCAGCAGCCTCCCTCCCAGGACGGACACCTACGAGCAGTACTTC
-	TRBV7-8	TRBJ2-1	-	CASSLSWNEQFF	TGTGCCAGCAGCTTGAGTTGGAATGAGCAGTTCTTC
-	TRBV30	TRBJ1-1	TRBD1	CAWSLGTGKAEAFF	TGTGCCTGGAGTCTTGGGACAGGGAAGGCTGAAGCTTTCTTT
-	TRBV27	TRBJ2-5	-	CASSSILRSGLKTQYF	TGTGCCAGCAGTTCTATACTACGGAGCGGTCTTAAGACCCAGTACTTC
once	TRBV6-1	TRBJ2-7	TRBD1	CASSESPDRFYEQYF	TGTGCCAGCAGTGAATCGCCGGACAGGTTCTACGAGCAGTACTTC
-	TRBV9	TRBJ1-4	-	CASSGGTAGRTNEKLFF	TGTGCCAGCAGCGGAGGGACCGCGGGGAGGACTAATGAAAAACTGTTTTTT
-	TRBV6-5	TRBJ1-3	-	CASTLNVENTIYF	TGTGCCAGCACATTGAACGTAGAAAACACCATATATTTT
-	TRBV5-8	TRBJ1-5	TRBD1	CASSKGTAQNQPQHF	TGTGCCAGCAGCAAAGGGACAGCGCAAAATCAGCCCCAGCATTTT